The clone carrying this T cell receptor (beta chain) was picked up many times. Antigen specificity is unknown. Alpha and beta constant-region primers primed reverse transcription of approximately 0.55 ug RNA. Alpha and beta chain libraries were made separately by chain-specific third strand synthesis with multiplexing indices. TCRdb re-called the 5' RACE reads with MiXCR, one entry per CDR3 protein. Of approximately 7,600 distinct CDR3 sequences listed, over 8% are singletons. This CDR3 contains 15 residues. The germline CDR1 and CDR2 sequences are MDHEN and SYDVKM. V shed 4 bases and J shed 3 bases, with 14 bases lying between them. All unsorted peripheral T cells were captured because whole blood was used without fractionation. These data originate in a study of HIV-infected patients and healthy controls. Study results and caveats: Significant mean usage differences between HIV-infected patients and controls involved eight alpha and eight beta V genes. Healthy controls carried many MAIT alpha-chain CDR3s, while HIV+ repertoires had few.

The chain has TRBV28 and TRBJ2-3; tentative D call: TRBD1 (6 bases). This TCR came from an adult with HIV infection. The sample in question was blood, obtained before antiretroviral therapy. This chain's CDR3 is CASSWAGVRTDTQYF. The CDR3 DNA is TGTGCCAGCAGTTGGGCAGGGGTGCGGACAGATACGCAGTATTTT.